The present entry profiles one T cell receptor (beta chain) with its context. This sample stems from a study of naive and memory T cell subsets. Two oligonucleotides, mixed equimolar, formed the beta constant-region primer covering TRBC1 and TRBC2. TCRdb independently ran MiXCR on the UMI-ligation and nested PCR reads; one entry per CDR3 protein. The sample contains 120,000 to 150,000 distinct CDR3 sequences, 15% to 20% of which appear only once. Germline assignment: CDR1 LGHDT and CDR2 YNNKEL (reference sequence). The CDR3 contains 14 residues. V lost 8 bases and J lost 4; bases outside the gene matches: 10.

V and J are TRBV3-1 and TRBJ1-1; 7 bases agree with TRBD1. The sequencing input was naive CD4+ T cells from blood. The TCR sequence derives from a human donor in good health. CDR3 bases: TGTGCCAGCTATCCTCAGGGGGGCGGCACTGAAGCTTTCTTT. Translated: CASYPQGGGTEAFF.